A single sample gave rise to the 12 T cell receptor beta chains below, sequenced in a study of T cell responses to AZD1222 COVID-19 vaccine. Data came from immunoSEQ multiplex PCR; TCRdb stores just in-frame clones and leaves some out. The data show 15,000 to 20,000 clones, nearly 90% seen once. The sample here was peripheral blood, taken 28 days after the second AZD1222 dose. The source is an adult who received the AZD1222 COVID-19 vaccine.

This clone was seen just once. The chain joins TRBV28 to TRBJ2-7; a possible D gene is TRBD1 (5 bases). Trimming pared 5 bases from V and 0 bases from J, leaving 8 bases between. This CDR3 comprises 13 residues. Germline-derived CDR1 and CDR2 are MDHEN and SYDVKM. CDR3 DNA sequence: TGTGCCAGCAGTAGGGGTAGCTCCTACGAGCAGTACGTC. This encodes CASSRGSSYEQYV.

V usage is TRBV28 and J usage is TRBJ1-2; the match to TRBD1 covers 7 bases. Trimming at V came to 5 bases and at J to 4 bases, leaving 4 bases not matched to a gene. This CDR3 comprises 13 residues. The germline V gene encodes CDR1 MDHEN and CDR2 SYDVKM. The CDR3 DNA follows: TGTGCCAGCAGTGAACAGGGGCCCTATGGCTACACCTTC. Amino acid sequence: CASSEQGPYGYTF.

The CDR3 sequence: CASSLRGGLRGNSPLHF. The CDR3 DNA follows: TGTGCCAGCTCCCTCCGAGGCGGGTTACGAGGGAATTCACCCCTCCACTTT. V and J are TRBV2 and TRBJ1-6; D is undetermined. The CDR3 is 17 residues long. Per the germline V gene, CDR1 is SNHLY and CDR2 is FYNNEI. V was clipped by 8 bases and J by 7 bases, with 24 bases between them.

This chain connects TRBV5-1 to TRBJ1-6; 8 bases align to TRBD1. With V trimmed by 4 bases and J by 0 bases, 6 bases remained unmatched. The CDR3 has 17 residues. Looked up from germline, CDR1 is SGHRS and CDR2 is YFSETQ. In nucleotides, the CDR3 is TGCGCCAGCAGCGCGGACAGGGTGAGCTCCTATAATTCACCCCTCCACTTT. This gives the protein CASSADRVSSYNSPLHF.

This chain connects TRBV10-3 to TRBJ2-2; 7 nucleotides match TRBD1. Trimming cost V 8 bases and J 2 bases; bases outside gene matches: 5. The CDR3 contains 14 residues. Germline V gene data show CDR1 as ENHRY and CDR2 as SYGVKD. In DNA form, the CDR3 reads TGTGCCATCCAGGGACAGCTCAACACCGGGGAGCTGTTTTTT. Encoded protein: CAIQGQLNTGELFF.

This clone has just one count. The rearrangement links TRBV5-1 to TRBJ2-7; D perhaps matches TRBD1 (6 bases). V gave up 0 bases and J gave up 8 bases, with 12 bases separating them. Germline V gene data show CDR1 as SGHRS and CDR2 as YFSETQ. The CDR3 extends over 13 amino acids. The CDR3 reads CASSLGSGDKQYV. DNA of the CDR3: TGCGCCAGCAGCTTGGGTTCAGGGGATAAGCAGTACGTC.

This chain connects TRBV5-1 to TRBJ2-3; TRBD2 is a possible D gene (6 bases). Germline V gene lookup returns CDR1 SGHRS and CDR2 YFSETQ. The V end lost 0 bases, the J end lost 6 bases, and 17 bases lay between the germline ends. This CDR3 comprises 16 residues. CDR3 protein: CASSLVLAPRGDTQYF. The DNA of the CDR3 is TGCGCCAGCAGCTTGGTCCTAGCGCCAAGAGGGGATACGCAGTATTTT.

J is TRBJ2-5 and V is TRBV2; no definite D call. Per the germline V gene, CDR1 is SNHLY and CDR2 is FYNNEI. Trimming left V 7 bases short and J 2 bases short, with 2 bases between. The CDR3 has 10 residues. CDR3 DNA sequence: TGTGCCAGCAAGCAAGAGACCCAGTACTTC. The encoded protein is CASKQETQYF.

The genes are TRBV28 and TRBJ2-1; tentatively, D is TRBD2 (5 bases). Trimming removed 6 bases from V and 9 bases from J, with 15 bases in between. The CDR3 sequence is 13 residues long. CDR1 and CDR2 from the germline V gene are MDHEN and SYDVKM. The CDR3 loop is CASRLRAGLEQFF. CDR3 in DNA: TGTGCCAGCAGGTTGCGTGCGGGTCTTGAGCAGTTCTTC. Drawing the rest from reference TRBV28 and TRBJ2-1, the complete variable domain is DVKVTQSSRYLVKRTGEKVFLECVQDMDHENMFWYRQDPGLGLRLIYFSYDVKMKEKGDIPEGYSVSREKKERFSLILESASTNQTSMYLCASRLRAGLEQFFGPGTRLTVL.

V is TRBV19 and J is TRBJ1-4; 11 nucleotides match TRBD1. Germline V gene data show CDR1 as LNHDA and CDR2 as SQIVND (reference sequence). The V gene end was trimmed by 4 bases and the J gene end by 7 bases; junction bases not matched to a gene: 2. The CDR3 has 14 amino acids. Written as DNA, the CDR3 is TGTGCCAGTAGTACAGGGACAGGGGGTGAAAAACTGTTTTTT. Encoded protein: CASSTGTGGEKLFF.

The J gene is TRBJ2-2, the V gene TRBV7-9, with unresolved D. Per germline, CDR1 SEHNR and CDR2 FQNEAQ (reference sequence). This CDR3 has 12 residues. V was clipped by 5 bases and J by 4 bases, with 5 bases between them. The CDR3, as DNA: TGTGCCAGCAGCATTGGCACCGGGGAGCTGTTTTTT. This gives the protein CASSIGTGELFF.

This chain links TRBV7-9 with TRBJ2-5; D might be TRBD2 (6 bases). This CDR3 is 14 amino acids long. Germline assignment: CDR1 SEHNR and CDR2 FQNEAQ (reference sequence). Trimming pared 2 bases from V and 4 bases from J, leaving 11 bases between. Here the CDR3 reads CASSLMREVETQYF. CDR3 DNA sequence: TGTGCCAGCAGCTTAATGAGGGAGGTAGAGACCCAGTACTTC.